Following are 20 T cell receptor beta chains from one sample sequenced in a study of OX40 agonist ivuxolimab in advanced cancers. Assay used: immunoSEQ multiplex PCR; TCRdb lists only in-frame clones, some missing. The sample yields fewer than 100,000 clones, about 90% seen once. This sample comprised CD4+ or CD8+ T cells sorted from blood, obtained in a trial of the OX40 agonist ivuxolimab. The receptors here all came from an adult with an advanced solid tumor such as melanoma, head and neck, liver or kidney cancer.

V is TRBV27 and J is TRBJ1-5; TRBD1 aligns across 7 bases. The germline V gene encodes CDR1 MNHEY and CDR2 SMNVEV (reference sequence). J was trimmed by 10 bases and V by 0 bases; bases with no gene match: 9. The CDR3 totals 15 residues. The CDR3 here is CASSLSTGALGPQHF. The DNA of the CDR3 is TGTGCCAGCAGTTTATCCACAGGGGCCCTGGGACCCCAGCATTTT.

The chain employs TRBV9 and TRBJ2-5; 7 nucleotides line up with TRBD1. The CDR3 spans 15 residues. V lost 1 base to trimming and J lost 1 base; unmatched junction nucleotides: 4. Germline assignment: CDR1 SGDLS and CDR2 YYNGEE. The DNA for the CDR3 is TGTGCCAGCAGCGTAAGGGACAGATTCCAAGAGACCCAGTACTTC. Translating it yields CASSVRDRFQETQYF.

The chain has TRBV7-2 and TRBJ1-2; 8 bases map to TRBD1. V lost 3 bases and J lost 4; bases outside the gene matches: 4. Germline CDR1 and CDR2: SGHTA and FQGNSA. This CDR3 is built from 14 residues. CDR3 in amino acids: CASSFNGQGYGYTF. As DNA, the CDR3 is TGTGCCAGCAGCTTTAATGGACAGGGCTATGGCTACACCTTC.

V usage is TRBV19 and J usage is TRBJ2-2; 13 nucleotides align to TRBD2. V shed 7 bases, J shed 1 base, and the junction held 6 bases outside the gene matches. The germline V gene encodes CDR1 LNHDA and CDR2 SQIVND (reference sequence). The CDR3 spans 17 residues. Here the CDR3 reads CASKVGTSGENTGELFF. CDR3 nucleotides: TGTGCCAGTAAGGTCGGGACTAGCGGGGAGAACACCGGGGAGCTGTTTTTT.

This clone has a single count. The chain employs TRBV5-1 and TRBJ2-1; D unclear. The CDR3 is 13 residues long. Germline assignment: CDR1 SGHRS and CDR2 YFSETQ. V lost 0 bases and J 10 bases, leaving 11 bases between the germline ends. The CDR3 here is CASSLGSPHEQFF. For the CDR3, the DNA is TGCGCCAGCAGCTTGGGCAGCCCCCACGAGCAGTTCTTC. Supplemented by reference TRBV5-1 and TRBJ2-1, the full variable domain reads KAGVTQTPRYLIKTRGQQVTLSCSPISGHRSVSWYQQTPGQGLQFLFEYFSETQRNKGNFPGRFSGRQFSNSRSEMNVSTLELGDSALYLCASSLGSPHEQFFGPGTRLTVL.

The CDR3 DNA sequence: TGTGCCAGCAGTTACTCGGGTAGTTACTACGAGCAGTACTTC. Protein: CASSYSGSYYEQYF. This rearrangement joins TRBV6-5 to TRBJ2-7; no clear D. Trimming took off 0 bases at V and 3 bases at J, with 9 bases between the two ends. This CDR3 has 14 amino acids. Germline V gene sequence: CDR1 MNHEY, CDR2 SVGAGI.

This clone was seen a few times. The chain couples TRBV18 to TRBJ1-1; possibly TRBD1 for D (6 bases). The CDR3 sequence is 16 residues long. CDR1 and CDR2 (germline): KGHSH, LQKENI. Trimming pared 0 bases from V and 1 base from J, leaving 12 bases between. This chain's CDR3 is CASSPPGGIENTEAFF. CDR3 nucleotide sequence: TGTGCCAGCTCACCACCCGGGGGCATCGAGAACACTGAAGCTTTCTTT.

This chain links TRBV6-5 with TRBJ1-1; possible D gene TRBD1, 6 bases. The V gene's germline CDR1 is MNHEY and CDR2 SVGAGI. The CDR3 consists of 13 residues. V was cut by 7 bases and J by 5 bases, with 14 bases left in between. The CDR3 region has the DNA TGTGCCAGCACCGACCAGGGGAGGACTGAAGCTTTCTTT. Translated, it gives CASTDQGRTEAFF.

CDR3 region: CATSRDLESSYNSPLHF. CDR3 in DNA: TGTGCCACCAGCAGAGATTTAGAGAGCTCCTATAATTCACCCCTCCACTTT. The V call is TRBV15, the J call TRBJ1-6; no firm D call. CDR1 and CDR2 from the germline V gene are LNHNV and YYDKDF (reference sequence). Trimming took off 0 bases at V and 0 bases at J, with 9 bases between the two ends. This CDR3 is 17 amino acids long.

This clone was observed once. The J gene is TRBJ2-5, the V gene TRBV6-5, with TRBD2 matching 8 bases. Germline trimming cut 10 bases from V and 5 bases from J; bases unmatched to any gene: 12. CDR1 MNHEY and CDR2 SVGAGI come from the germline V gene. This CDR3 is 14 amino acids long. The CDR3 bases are TGTGCCACCCAACCTGCGGGGGGTATGGAGACCCAGTACTTC. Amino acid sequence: CATQPAGGMETQYF.

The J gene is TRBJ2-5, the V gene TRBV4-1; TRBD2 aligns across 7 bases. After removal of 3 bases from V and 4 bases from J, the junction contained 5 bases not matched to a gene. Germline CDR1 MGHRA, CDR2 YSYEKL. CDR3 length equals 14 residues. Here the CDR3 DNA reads TGCGCCAGCAGCCAGTGGGGAGGGCCAGAGACCCAGTACTTC. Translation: CASSQWGGPETQYF.

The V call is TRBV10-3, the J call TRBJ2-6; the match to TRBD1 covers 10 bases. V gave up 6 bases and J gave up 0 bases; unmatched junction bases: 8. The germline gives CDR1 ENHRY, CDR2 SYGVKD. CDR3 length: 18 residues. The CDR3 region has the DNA TGTGCCATCAGGCAGGACAGGGGGGGTCACTCTGGGGCCAACGTCCTGACTTTC. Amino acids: CAIRQDRGGHSGANVLTF.

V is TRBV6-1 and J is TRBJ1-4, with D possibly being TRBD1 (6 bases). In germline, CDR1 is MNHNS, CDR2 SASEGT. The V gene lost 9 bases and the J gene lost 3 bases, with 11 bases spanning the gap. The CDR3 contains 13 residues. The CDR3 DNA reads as TGTGCCAGTGTGACAGGACCTAATGAAAAACTGTTTTTT. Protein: CASVTGPNEKLFF.

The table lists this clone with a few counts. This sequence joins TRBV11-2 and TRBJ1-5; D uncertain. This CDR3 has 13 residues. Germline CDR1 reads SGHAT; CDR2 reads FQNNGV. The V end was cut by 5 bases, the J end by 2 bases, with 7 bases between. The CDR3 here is CASSAGGNQPQHF. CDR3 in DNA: TGTGCCAGCAGCGCCGGAGGCAATCAGCCCCAGCATTTT. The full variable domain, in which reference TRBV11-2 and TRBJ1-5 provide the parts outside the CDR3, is EAGVAQSPRYKIIEKRQSVAFWCNPISGHATLYWYQQILGQGPKLLIQFQNNGVVDDSQLPKDRFSAERLKGVDSTLKIQPAKLEDSAVYLCASSAGGNQPQHFGDGTRLSIL.

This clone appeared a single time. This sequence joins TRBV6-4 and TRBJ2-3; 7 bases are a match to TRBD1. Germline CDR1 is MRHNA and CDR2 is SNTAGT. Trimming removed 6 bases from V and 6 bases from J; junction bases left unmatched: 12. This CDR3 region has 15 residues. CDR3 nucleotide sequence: TGTGCCAGCAGCGTGACAGGGCAGGGCGGGGATACGCAGTATTTT. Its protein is CASSVTGQGGDTQYF.

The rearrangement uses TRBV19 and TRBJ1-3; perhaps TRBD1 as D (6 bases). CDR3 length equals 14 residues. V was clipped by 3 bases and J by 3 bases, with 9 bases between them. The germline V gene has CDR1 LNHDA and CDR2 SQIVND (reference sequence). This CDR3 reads CASSIQGLGNTIYF. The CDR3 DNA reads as TGTGCCAGTAGTATCCAGGGGCTTGGAAACACCATATATTTT.

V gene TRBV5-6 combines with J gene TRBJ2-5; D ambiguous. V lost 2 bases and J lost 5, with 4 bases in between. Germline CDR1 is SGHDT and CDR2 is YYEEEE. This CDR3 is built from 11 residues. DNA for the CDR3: TGTGCCAGCAGCTTCAGGGAGACCCAGTACTTC. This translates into CASSFRETQYF.

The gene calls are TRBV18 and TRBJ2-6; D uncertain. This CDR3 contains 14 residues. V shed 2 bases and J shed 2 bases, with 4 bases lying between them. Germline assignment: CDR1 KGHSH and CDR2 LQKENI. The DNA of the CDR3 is TGTGCCAGCTCACCAGGGCCTGGGGCCAACGTCCTGACTTTC. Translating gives CASSPGPGANVLTF.

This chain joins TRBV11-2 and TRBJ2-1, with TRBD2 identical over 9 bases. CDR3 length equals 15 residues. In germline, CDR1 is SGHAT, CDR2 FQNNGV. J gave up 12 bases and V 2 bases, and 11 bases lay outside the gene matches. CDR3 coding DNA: TGTGCCAGCAGCTTAATACGGGCGGGAGGGTCCTCGCAGTTCTTC. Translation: CASSLIRAGGSSQFF.

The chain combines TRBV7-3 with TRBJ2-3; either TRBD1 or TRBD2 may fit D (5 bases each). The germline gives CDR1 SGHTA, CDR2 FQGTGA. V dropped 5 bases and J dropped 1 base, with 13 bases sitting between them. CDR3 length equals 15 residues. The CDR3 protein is CASSKNRGGTDTQYF. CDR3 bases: TGTGCCAGCAGCAAAAATCGGGGCGGCACAGATACGCAGTATTTT.